This T cell receptor (beta chain) appears in the sequencing data of a study of beta chain features in type 1 diabetes. On the study more broadly: Cell yields, gender and age were similar in healthy donors and patients.

The V end was cut by 2 bases, the J end by 7 bases, with 17 bases between. The CDR3 totals 15 residues. Germline lookup yields CDR1 GTSNPN and CDR2 SVGIG (reference sequence). This clone was counted only a few times. The antigen is undetermined. Findings and limits, study-wide: Whether TCRB rearrangement is influenced by HLA type was left unresolved in this analysis.

Every isolated RNA sample was fully reverse transcribed, so sequencing captured expressed TCRB transcripts. Measured with immunoSEQ multiplex PCR; TCRdb has only the in-frame clones, and not every one. Among under 500,000 clones listed, about 30% were seen once. A CD45RO/CCR7/CD25/CD127/CD95/CD27 panel sorted naive, central memory, regulatory and stem cell-like memory CD4+ cells. The source of this sequence is a man between 18 and 29 years old in good health. What was sequenced was naive CD4+ T cells from blood. The J gene is TRBJ1-4, the V gene TRBV30; tentative D call: TRBD1 (6 bases). Here the CDR3 reads CAWSLQQGGGEKLFF. The CDR3 DNA is TGTGCCTGGAGTTTACAACAGGGAGGCGGTGAAAAACTGTTTTTT.